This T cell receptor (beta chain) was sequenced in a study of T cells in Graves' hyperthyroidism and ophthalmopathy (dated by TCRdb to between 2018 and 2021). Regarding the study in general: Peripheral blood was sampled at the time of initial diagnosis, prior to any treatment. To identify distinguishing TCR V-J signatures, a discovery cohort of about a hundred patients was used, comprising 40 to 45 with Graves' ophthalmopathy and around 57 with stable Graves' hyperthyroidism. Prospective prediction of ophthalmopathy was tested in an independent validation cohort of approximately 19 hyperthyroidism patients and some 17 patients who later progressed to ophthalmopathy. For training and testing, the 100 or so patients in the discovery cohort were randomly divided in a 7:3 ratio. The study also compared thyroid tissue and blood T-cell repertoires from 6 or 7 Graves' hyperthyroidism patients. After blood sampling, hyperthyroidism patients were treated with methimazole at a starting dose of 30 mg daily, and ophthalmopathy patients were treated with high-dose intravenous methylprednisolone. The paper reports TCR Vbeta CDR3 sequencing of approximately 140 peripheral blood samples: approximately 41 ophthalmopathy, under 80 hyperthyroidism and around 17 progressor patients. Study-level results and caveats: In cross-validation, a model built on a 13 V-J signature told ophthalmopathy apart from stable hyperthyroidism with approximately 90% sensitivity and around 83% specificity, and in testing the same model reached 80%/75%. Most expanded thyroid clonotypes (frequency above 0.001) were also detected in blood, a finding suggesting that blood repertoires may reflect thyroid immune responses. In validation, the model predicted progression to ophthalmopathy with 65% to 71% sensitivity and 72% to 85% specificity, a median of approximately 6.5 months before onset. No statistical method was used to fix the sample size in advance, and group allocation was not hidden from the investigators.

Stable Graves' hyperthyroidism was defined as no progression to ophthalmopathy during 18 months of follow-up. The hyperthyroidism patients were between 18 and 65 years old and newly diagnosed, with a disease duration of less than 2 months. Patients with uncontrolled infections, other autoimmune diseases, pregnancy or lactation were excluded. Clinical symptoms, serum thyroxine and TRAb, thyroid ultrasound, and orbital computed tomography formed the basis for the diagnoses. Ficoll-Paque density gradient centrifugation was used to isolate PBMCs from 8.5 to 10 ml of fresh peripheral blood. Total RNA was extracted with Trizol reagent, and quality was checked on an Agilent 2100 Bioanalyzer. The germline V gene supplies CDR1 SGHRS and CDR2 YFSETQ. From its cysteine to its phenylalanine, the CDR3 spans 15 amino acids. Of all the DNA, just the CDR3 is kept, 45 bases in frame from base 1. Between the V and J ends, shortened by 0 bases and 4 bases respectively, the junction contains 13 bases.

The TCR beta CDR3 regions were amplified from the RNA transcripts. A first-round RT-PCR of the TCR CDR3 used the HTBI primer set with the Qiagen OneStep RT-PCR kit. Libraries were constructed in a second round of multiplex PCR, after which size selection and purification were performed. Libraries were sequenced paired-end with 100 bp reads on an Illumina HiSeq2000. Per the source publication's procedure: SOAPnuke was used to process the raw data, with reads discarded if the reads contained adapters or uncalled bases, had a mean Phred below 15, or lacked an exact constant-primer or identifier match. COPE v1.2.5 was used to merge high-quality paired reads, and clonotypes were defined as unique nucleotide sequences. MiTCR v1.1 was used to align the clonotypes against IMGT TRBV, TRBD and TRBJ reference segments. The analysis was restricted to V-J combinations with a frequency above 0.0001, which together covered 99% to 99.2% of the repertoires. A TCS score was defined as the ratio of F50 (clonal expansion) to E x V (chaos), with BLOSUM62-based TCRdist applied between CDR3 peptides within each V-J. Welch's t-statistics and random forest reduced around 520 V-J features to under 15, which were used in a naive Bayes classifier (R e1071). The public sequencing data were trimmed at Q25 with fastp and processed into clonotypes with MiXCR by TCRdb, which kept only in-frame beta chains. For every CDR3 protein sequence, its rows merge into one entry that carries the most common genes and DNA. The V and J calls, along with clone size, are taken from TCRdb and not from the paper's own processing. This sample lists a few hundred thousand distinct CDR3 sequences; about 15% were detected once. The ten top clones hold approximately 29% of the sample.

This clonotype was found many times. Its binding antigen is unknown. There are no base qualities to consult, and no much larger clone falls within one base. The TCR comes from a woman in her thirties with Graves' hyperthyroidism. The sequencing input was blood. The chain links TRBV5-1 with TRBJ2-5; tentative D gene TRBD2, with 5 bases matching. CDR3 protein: CASSLDQRSGETQYF. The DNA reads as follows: TGCGCCAGCAGCTTGGATCAGCGGAGTGGAGAGACCCAGTACTTC.